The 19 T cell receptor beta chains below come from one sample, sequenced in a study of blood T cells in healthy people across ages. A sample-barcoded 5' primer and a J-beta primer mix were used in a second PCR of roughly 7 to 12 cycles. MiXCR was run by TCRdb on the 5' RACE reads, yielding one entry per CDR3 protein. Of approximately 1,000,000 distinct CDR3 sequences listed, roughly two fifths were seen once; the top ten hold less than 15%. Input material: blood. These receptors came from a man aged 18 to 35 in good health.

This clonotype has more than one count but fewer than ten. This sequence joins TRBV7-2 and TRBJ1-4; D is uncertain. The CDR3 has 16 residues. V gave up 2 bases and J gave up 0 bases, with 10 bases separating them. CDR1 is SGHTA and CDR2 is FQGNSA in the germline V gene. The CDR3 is CASSLNSLATNEKLFF. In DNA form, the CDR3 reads TGTGCCAGCAGCTTAAATAGCCTCGCAACTAATGAAAAACTGTTTTTT.

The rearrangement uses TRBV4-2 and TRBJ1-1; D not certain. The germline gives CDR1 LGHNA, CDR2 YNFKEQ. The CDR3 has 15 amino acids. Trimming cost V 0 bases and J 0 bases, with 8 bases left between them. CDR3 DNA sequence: TGTGCCAGCAGCCAAGAGGTCCCCGTGAACACTGAAGCTTTCTTT. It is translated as CASSQEVPVNTEAFF.

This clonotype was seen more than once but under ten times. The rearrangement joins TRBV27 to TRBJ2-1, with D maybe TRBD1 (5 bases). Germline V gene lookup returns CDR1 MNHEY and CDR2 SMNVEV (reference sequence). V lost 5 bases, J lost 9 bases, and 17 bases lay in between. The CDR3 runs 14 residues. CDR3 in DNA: TGTGCCAGCAGTCGCCCCCCTCAGGGAAGTGAGCAGTTCTTC. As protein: CASSRPPQGSEQFF.

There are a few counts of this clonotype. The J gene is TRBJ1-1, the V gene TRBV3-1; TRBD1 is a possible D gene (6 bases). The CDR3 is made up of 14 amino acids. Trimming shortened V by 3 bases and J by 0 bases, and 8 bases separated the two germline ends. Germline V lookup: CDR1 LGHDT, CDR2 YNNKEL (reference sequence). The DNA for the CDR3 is TGTGCCAGCAGCCAGGACAGTTTGAACACTGAAGCTTTCTTT. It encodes CASSQDSLNTEAFF.

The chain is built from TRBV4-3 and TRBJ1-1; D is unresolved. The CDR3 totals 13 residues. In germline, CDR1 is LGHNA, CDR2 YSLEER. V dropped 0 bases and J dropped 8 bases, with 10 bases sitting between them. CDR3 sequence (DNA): TGCGCCAGCAGCCAAGATGGCGGAGGGGAAGCTTTCTTT. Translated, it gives CASSQDGGGEAFF.

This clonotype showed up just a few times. The CDR3 sequence is CAIRDMENSPLHF. As DNA, the CDR3 is TGTGCCATTAGAGATATGGAGAATTCACCCCTCCACTTT. The chain has TRBV10-3 and TRBJ1-6; D ambiguous. Germline V gene lookup returns CDR1 ENHRY and CDR2 SYGVKD. Deletions cut 9 bases from V and 7 bases from J, with 13 bases between. CDR3 length: 13 residues.

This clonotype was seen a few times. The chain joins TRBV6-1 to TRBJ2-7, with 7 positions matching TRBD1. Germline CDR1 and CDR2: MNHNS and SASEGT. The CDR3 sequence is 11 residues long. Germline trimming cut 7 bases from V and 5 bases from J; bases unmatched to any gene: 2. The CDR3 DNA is TGTGCCAGCAAGACAGGGAACGAGCAGTACTTC. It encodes CASKTGNEQYF.

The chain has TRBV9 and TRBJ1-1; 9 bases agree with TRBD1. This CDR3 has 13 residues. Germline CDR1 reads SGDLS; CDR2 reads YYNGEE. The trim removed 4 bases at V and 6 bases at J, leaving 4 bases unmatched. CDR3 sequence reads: CASSFRQGAEAFF. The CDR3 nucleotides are TGTGCCAGCAGCTTCAGACAGGGGGCTGAAGCTTTCTTT.

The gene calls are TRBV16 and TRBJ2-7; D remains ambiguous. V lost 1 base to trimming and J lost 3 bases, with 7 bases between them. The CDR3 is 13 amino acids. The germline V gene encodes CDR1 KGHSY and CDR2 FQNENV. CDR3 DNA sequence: TGTGCCAGCAGCCAATATACCAGCTACGAGCAGTACTTC. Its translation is CASSQYTSYEQYF.

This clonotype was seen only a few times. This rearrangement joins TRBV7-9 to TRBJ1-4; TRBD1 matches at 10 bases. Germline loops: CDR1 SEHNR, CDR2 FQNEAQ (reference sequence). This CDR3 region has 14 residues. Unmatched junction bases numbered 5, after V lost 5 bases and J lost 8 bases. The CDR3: CASSMGQGSEKLFF. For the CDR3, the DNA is TGTGCCAGCAGCATGGGACAGGGGTCGGAAAAACTGTTTTTT.

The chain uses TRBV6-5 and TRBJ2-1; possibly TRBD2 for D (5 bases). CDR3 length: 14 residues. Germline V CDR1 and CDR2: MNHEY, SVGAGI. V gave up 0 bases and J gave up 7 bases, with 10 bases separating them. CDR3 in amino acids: CASSYSTGDNEQFF. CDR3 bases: TGTGCCAGCAGTTACTCGACCGGGGATAATGAGCAGTTCTTC.

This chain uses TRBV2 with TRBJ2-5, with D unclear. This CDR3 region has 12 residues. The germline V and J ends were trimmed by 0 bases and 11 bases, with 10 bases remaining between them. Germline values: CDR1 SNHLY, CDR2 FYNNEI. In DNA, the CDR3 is TGTGCCAGCAGTGAAGCAGACGATGAGCAGTACTTC. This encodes CASSEADDEQYF.

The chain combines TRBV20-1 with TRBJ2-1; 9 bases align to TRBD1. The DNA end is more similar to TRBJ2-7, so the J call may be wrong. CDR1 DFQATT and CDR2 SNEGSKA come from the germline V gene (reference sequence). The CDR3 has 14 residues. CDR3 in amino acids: CSARDRVQYNEQYF. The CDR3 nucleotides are TGCAGTGCTCGGGACAGGGTCCAATACAATGAGCAGTACTTC.

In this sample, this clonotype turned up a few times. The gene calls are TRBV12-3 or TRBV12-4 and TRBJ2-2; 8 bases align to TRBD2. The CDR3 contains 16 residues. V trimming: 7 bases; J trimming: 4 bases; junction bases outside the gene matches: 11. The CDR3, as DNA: TGTGCCAGCACCCCCCAGGCGGGGGGAATCACCGGGGAGCTGTTTTTT. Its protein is CASTPQAGGITGELFF.

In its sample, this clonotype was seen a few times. CDR3 in DNA: TGCAGTGCCCGCCCGAACACCGGGGAGCTGTTTTTT. This encodes CSARPNTGELFF. The rearrangement links TRBV20-1 to TRBJ2-2; D unclear. CDR3 length: 12 residues. Germline V gene lookup returns CDR1 DFQATT and CDR2 SNEGSKA (reference sequence). The V end lost 6 bases, the J end lost 0 bases, and 5 bases lay between the germline ends.

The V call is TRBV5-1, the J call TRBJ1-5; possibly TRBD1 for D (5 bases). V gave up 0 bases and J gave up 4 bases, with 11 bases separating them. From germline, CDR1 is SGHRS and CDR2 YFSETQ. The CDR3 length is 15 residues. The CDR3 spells CASSLAEGRNQPQHF. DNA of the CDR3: TGCGCCAGCAGCTTGGCTGAGGGACGTAATCAGCCCCAGCATTTT.

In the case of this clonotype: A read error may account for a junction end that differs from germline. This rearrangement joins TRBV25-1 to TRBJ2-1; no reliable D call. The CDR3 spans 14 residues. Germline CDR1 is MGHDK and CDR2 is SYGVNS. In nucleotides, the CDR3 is TGCGCCACCCGGGCACCCGGCTCCTACAATAAGCAGTTCTTC. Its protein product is CATRAPGSYNKQFF. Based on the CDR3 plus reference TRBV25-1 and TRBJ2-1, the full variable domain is EADIYQTPRYLVIGTGKKITLECSQTMGHDKMYWYQQDPGMELHLIHYSYGVNSTEKGDLSSESTVSRIRTEHFPLTLESARPSHTSQYLCATRAPGSYNKQFFGPGTRLTVL.

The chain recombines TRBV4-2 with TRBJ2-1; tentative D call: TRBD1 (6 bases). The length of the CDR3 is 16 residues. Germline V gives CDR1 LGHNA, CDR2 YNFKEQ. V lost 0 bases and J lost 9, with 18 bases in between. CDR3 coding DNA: TGTGCCAGCAGCCAAGATTGGGACACTAGGGGCCCTGAGCAGTTCTTC. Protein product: CASSQDWDTRGPEQFF.

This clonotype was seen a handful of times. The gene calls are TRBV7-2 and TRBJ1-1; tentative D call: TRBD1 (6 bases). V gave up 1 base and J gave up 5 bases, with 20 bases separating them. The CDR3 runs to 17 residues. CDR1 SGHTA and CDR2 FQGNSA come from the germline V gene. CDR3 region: CASSLGSGAPGGTEAFF. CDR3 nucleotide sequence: TGTGCCAGCAGCTTAGGGTCAGGGGCCCCCGGTGGGACTGAAGCTTTCTTT. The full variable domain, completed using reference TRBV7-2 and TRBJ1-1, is GAGVSQSPSNKVTEKGKDVELRCDPISGHTALYWYRQSLGQGLEFLIYFQGNSAPDKSGLPSDRFSAERTGGSVSTLTIQRTQQEDSAVYLCASSLGSGAPGGTEAFFGQGTRLTVV.